What follows are 25 T cell receptor beta chains derived from one specimen sequenced in a study of PD-1 blockade in classical Hodgkin lymphoma (TCRdb year 2020). Libraries were built with the immunoSEQ multiplex PCR assay. TCRdb mirrors the immuneACCESS table, restricted to in-frame sequences. Some clones are absent from its copies; in checked studies, under half trace to an unresolved V gene, and the reason for the others is unknown. For this sample there are approximately 100,000 clones; 83% appear just once. The ten most abundant clones make up approximately 17% of the sample. The intended sense of this specimen's time point label: cycle 4 day 1 (C4D1), after less than 7 weeks of nivolumab. All trial patients had relapsed after autologous stem cell transplantation, with cohorts A, B and C differing in prior brentuximab vedotin exposure. This sample comprised peripheral blood mononuclear cells (PBMCs), obtained before the fourth cycle of nivolumab. These receptors originate from a human donor with classical Hodgkin lymphoma.

CDR3 amino acids: CASSPDRGHGYTF. In nucleotides, the CDR3 is TGTGCCAGCAGCCCGGACAGGGGCCATGGCTACACCTTC. V and J are TRBV4-2 and TRBJ1-2; TRBD1 agrees at 9 bases. The CDR3 has 13 residues. Per germline, CDR1 LGHNA and CDR2 YNFKEQ. V was pared by 4 bases and J by 6 bases, with 3 bases of the junction left unmatched.

This chain connects TRBV29-1 to TRBJ2-7, with 12 bases that match TRBD2. Germline CDR1 SQVTM, CDR2 ANQGSEA. The J segment lost 6 bases and the V segment lost 4 bases, leaving 4 bases of the junction unmatched. The length of the CDR3 is 13 residues. The CDR3 sequence is CSVVLAGGGEQYF. For the CDR3, the DNA is TGCAGCGTTGTACTAGCGGGAGGTGGCGAGCAGTACTTC.

The chain recombines TRBV7-9 with TRBJ2-5; 9 bases match TRBD2. Germline CDR1 SEHNR, CDR2 FQNEAQ (reference sequence). J gave up 2 bases and V 3 bases, and 4 bases lay outside the gene matches. This CDR3 contains 15 residues. CDR3 loop: CASSFLAGYQETQYF. CDR3 nucleotide sequence: TGTGCCAGCAGCTTCCTAGCGGGATATCAAGAGACCCAGTACTTC.

The V and J genes are TRBV5-1 and TRBJ2-1, with TRBD2 as a possible D gene (6 bases). The V gene's germline CDR1 is SGHRS and CDR2 YFSETQ. V was cut by 0 bases and J by 6 bases, with 10 bases left in between. CDR3 length: 14 amino acids. The CDR3 nucleotides are TGCGCCAGCAGCTTGGGGGAGGAATTCAATGAGCAGTTCTTC. This translates into CASSLGEEFNEQFF.

This clone was picked up one time. The genes are TRBV25-1 and TRBJ2-2; D unclear. Germline CDR1 is MGHDK and CDR2 is SYGVNS. The CDR3 contains 14 residues. V was trimmed by 4 bases and J by 7 bases, leaving 13 bases between them. CDR3 in DNA: TGTGCCAGCAGTGGCCTCATAATGAGCGGGGAGCTGTTTTTT. This sequence encodes CASSGLIMSGELFF.

V usage is TRBV5-1 and J usage is TRBJ2-5, with D unclear. Germline CDR1 and CDR2: SGHRS and YFSETQ. The CDR3 contains 14 residues. V was trimmed by 0 bases and J by 3 bases, leaving 9 bases between them. The CDR3 region is CASSLVRFKETQYF. The CDR3 DNA reads TGCGCCAGCAGCTTGGTGCGGTTTAAAGAGACCCAGTACTTC.

The chain joins TRBV6-5 to TRBJ2-1; D perhaps matches TRBD2 (5 bases). Germline V CDR1 and CDR2: MNHEY, SVGAGI. The V gene lost 6 bases and the J gene lost 4 bases, with 16 bases spanning the gap. CDR3 size: 15 residues. The CDR3 DNA reads as TGTGCCAGCAGCCCCGGACTGGGATCTTACAATGAGCAGTTCTTC. Translated, it gives CASSPGLGSYNEQFF.

The CDR3 loop is CASSIGSAGNTIYF. The CDR3 nucleotides read TGCGCCAGCAGCATAGGGAGCGCTGGAAACACCATATATTTT. V is TRBV5-1 and J is TRBJ1-3; D unclear. Germline CDR1 and CDR2: SGHRS and YFSETQ. V was cut by 4 bases and J by 2 bases, with 10 bases left in between. The CDR3 has 14 amino acids.

The rearrangement joins TRBV7-8 to TRBJ2-2, with D possibly TRBD2 on 6 matching bases. V was trimmed by 2 bases and J by 8 bases, leaving 15 bases between them. The V gene's germline CDR1 is SGHVS and CDR2 FQNEAQ. There are 15 residues in the CDR3. The CDR3 region has the DNA TGTGCCAGCAGCTTAACCCCCGGGACTTTGGGGGAGCTGTTTTTT. Its translation is CASSLTPGTLGELFF.

V is TRBV4-1 and J is TRBJ1-2, with a tentative D call TRBD1 (6 bases). This CDR3 has 14 residues. V shed 1 base and J shed 5 bases, with 11 bases lying between them. The V gene's germline CDR1 is MGHRA and CDR2 YSYEKL. CDR3 nucleotides: TGCGCCAGCAGCCAAGCCGAGGGGGGGTATGGCTACACCTTC. The encoded protein is CASSQAEGGYGYTF.

The rearrangement links TRBV5-1 to TRBJ2-7; 7 positions match TRBD2. CDR1 and CDR2 from the germline V gene are SGHRS and YFSETQ. The ends lost 1 base at V and 2 bases at J; junction bases unmatched: 12. The CDR3 spans 17 residues. The DNA of the CDR3 is TGCGCCAGCAGCTTGTATTCTGGCCTAGCGGCCGCCTACGAGCAGTACTTC. It codes for CASSLYSGLAAAYEQYF.

The V gene is TRBV30, the J gene TRBJ1-5; D call uncertain. With 5 bases removed from V and 9 bases from J, the gap between germline ends came to 11 bases. Germline CDR1 reads GTSNPN; CDR2 reads SVGIG (reference sequence). CDR3 length: 11 amino acids. CDR3 in amino acids: CAWAHGGPQHF. The DNA for the CDR3 is TGTGCCTGGGCTCATGGTGGGCCCCAGCATTTT.

This chain connects TRBV9 to TRBJ1-1; 7 bases are a match to TRBD1. J was trimmed by 1 base and V by 0 bases; bases with no gene match: 6. Germline CDR1 SGDLS, CDR2 YYNGEE. This CDR3 is 16 amino acids long. CDR3 amino acids: CASSVDPGQKNTEAFF. CDR3 nucleotides: TGTGCCAGCAGCGTAGATCCGGGACAGAAGAACACTGAAGCTTTCTTT. Full variable domain (missing parts from reference TRBV9 and TRBJ1-1): DSGVTQTPKHLITATGQRVTLRCSPRSGDLSVYWYQQSLDQGLQFLIQYYNGEERAKGNILERFSAQQFPDLHSELNLSSLELGDSALYFCASSVDPGQKNTEAFFGQGTRLTVV.

The CDR3 protein is CASSVGGLETQYF. The CDR3, as DNA: TGTGCCAGCAGCGTAGGGGGCTTAGAGACCCAGTACTTC. The genes are TRBV9 and TRBJ2-5; D might be TRBD1 (5 bases). CDR1 is SGDLS, CDR2 YYNGEE, per germline. V shed 0 bases and J shed 4 bases, with 7 bases lying between them. The CDR3 contains 13 residues.

The genes are TRBV10-3 and TRBJ2-7; D assignment may be TRBD1 or TRBD2 (5 bases each). Trimming pared 3 bases from V and 2 bases from J, leaving 23 bases between. The CDR3 is 18 amino acids. Per germline, CDR1 ENHRY and CDR2 SYGVKD. The CDR3 spells CAISDIFLTGPNPYEQYF. The CDR3 nucleotides are TGTGCCATCAGTGATATCTTTTTAACGGGACCCAACCCCTACGAGCAGTACTTC.

The CDR3 sequence: CAISESSYGYTF. The CDR3, as DNA: TGTGCCATCAGTGAGTCGTCCTATGGCTACACCTTC. The chain joins TRBV10-3 to TRBJ1-2, with no clear D. The CDR3 consists of 12 residues. V was shortened by 0 bases and J by 4 bases, with 3 bases between the two germline ends. Germline V gene sequence: CDR1 ENHRY, CDR2 SYGVKD.

This chain connects TRBV7-9 to TRBJ2-2; D unresolved. This CDR3 has 12 amino acids. Germline lookup yields CDR1 SEHNR and CDR2 FQNEAQ (reference sequence). The V gene lost 5 bases and the J gene lost 6 bases, with 7 bases spanning the gap. The CDR3 reads CASSPYPGELFF. CDR3 DNA: TGTGCCAGCAGCCCCTATCCCGGGGAGCTGTTTTTT.

The CDR3 loop is CASSDEGASYNEQFF. CDR3 DNA sequence: TGTGCCAGCAGTGACGAGGGGGCCTCCTACAATGAGCAGTTCTTC. This chain uses TRBV6-4 with TRBJ2-1, with TRBD1 identical over 7 bases. CDR3 length: 15 residues. The V and J ends lost 2 bases and 0 bases, in that order; junction bases with no gene match: 1. CDR1 is MRHNA and CDR2 is SNTAGT in the germline V gene.

The chain couples TRBV7-2 to TRBJ2-3, with D possibly matching TRBD1 (5 bases). Germline CDR1 and CDR2: SGHTA and FQGNSA. The CDR3 length is 15 residues. Trimming removed 3 bases from V and 2 bases from J, with 12 bases in between. CDR3 residues: CASSLGRRNTDTQYF. The CDR3 coding sequence is TGTGCCAGCAGCTTGGGGCGACGGAACACAGATACGCAGTATTTT.

The chain uses TRBV30 and TRBJ2-5; 9 positions match TRBD2. The CDR3 runs to 17 residues. In germline, CDR1 is GTSNPN, CDR2 SVGIG (reference sequence). V lost 2 bases to trimming and J lost 1 base; unmatched junction nucleotides: 11. The CDR3 spells CAWSKRGGRAPQETQYF. CDR3 DNA: TGTGCCTGGAGTAAAAGGGGCGGGAGGGCCCCCCAAGAGACCCAGTACTTC.

V is TRBV7-3 and J is TRBJ1-1; D is uncertain. The V end was cut by 1 base, the J end by 0 bases, with 9 bases between. The germline V gene encodes CDR1 SGHTA and CDR2 FQGTGA. The CDR3 totals 15 residues. CDR3 protein: CASSLMGSMNTEAFF. DNA of the CDR3: TGTGCCAGCAGCTTAATGGGCAGCATGAACACTGAAGCTTTCTTT.

The V call is TRBV11-2, the J call TRBJ2-1, with 7 nucleotides matching TRBD1. CDR1 and CDR2 from the germline V gene are SGHAT and FQNNGV. The V gene end was trimmed by 1 base and the J gene end by 8 bases; junction bases not matched to a gene: 8. The CDR3 covers 15 residues. CDR3 residues: CASSLGPTGSHEQFF. The CDR3 coding sequence is TGTGCCAGCAGCTTAGGACCGACAGGGAGTCATGAGCAGTTCTTC. Complete variable domain (other parts from reference TRBV11-2 and TRBJ2-1): EAGVAQSPRYKIIEKRQSVAFWCNPISGHATLYWYQQILGQGPKLLIQFQNNGVVDDSQLPKDRFSAERLKGVDSTLKIQPAKLEDSAVYLCASSLGPTGSHEQFFGPGTRLTVL.

The genes are TRBV28 and TRBJ1-4; 10 bases line up with TRBD1. The CDR3 length is 15 residues. Trimming took 5 bases from V and 7 from J; bases not matched to a gene: 7. Germline V CDR1 and CDR2: MDHEN, SYDVKM. The CDR3 DNA sequence: TGTGCCAGCAGTGACTCGACAGGGGGCTTTGAAAAACTGTTTTTT. This codes for CASSDSTGGFEKLFF.

The sample holds a few counts of this clone. J is TRBJ2-1 and V is TRBV27; D unresolved. Looked up from germline, CDR1 is MNHEY and CDR2 is SMNVEV (reference sequence). This CDR3 is 13 amino acids long. The ends were cut back, 2 bases at V and 6 bases at J, with 8 bases in the middle. CDR3 loop: CASSLGPVNEQFF. For the CDR3, the DNA is TGTGCCAGCAGTTTAGGGCCGGTCAATGAGCAGTTCTTC.

The table lists this clone with a few counts. The chain combines TRBV19 with TRBJ1-5; 7 nucleotides align to TRBD1. Germline CDR1 is LNHDA and CDR2 is SQIVND (reference sequence). This CDR3 spans 15 amino acids. The trim removed 7 bases at V and 5 bases at J, leaving 11 bases unmatched. The CDR3 loop is CASTETGRGDQPQHF. The CDR3 region has the DNA TGTGCCAGTACGGAGACAGGGAGGGGGGATCAGCCCCAGCATTTT.